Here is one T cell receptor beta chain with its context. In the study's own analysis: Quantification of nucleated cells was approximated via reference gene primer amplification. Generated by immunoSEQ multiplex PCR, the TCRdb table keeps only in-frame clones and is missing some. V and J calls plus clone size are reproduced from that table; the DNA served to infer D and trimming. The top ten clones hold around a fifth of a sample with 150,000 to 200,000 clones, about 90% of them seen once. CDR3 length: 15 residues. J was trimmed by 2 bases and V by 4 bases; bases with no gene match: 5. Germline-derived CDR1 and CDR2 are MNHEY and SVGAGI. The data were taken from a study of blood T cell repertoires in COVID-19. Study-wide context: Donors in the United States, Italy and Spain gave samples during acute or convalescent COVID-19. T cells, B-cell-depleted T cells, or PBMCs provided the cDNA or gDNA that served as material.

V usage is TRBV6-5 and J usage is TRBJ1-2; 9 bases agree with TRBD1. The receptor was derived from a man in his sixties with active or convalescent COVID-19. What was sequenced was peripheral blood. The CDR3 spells CASSSRGTGNYGYTF. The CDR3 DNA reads TGTGCCAGCAGTTCCAGGGGGACAGGGAACTATGGCTACACCTTC.